This record looks at one TCR beta chain sequence and its context. What it recognizes is unknown. This specimen comes from a study of T cell repertoires in cytomegalovirus infection. Overall study context: Based on public TCR beta signatures, there were indications of CMV infection and of a matching HLA type.

TCRdb reprocessed the reads with MiXCR, giving one entry per CDR3 protein. This sample has approximately 770,000 distinct CDR3 sequences; under 35% occur once, and the top ten carry around 13%. Between the trimmed V and J ends, which lost 0 bases and 4 bases, there was a span of 10 bases. Per the germline V gene, CDR1 is MGHRA and CDR2 is YSYEKL. The CDR3 has 15 amino acids. The sequences come from cultured CD8+ T cells from PBMCs, collected from culture after CMV antigen stimulation. This TCR came from a human donor in good health (CMV status not recorded). Some clones in this sample may be carry-over from other donors' samples. The chain uses TRBV4-1 and TRBJ2-1, with unresolved D. This CDR3 reads CASSQDGDGYNEQFF. The CDR3 region has the DNA TGCGCCAGCAGCCAAGATGGAGACGGGTACAATGAGCAGTTCTTC.